Shown below are 7 T cell receptor beta chains from a single sample sequenced in a study of Graves' ophthalmopathy and Graves' hyperthyroidism. Amplification of the TCR beta CDR3 regions used RNA transcripts (as template). HTBI primers primed a first-round RT-PCR, and a second-round multiplex PCR followed. TCRdb recomputed calls from the multiplex PCR reads with MiXCR, one row per CDR3 protein. The sample has about 740,000 distinct CDR3 sequences, 40% seen once. The sample was peripheral blood. All receptors derive from an adult man with Graves' ophthalmopathy.

This clonotype was counted only a few times. This chain joins TRBV25-1 and TRBJ2-2; D is uncertain. This CDR3 spans 10 amino acids. The germline gives CDR1 MGHDK, CDR2 SYGVNS. Trimming shortened V by 8 bases and J by 7 bases, and 5 bases separated the two germline ends. CDR3 protein: CASYDGELFF. DNA for the CDR3: TGTGCCAGCTACGACGGGGAGCTGTTTTTT.

This clonotype occurred many times. The V and J genes are TRBV7-9 and TRBJ1-1; 9 bases map to TRBD1. CDR3 length: 15 residues. V trimming: 4 bases; J trimming: 1 base; junction bases outside the gene matches: 4. CDR1 is SEHNR, CDR2 FQNEAQ, per germline (reference sequence). CDR3 loop: CASSSRQGGNTEAFF. CDR3 nucleotides: TGTGCCAGCAGCTCAAGACAGGGGGGGAACACTGAAGCTTTCTTT.

To note about this clonotype: The junction departs from the called germline gene at one end, perhaps through a read error. The chain recombines TRBV20-1 with TRBJ2-7; 10 positions match TRBD2. Germline lookup yields CDR1 DFQATT and CDR2 SNEGSKA (reference sequence). This CDR3 comprises 14 residues. This chain's CDR3 is CGARAGLADYEQYF. CDR3 in DNA: TGCGGTGCTAGAGCAGGACTAGCGGACTACGAGCAGTACTTC.

The chain uses TRBV6-5 and TRBJ2-7, with D perhaps matching TRBD1 or TRBD2 (7 bases each). CDR3 length equals 14 residues. With 4 bases removed from V and 4 bases from J, the gap between germline ends came to 14 bases. Germline lookup yields CDR1 MNHEY and CDR2 SVGAGI. CDR3 nucleotide sequence: TGTGCCAGCAGTTCAGGGGGGGGTCTTTACGAGCAGTACTTC. Residues: CASSSGGGLYEQYF.

The chain combines TRBV7-6 with TRBJ2-5; 9 nucleotides match TRBD2. There are 17 residues in the CDR3. CDR1 and CDR2 from the germline V gene are SGHVS and FNYEAQ. With 1 base clipped from V and 3 bases from J, the junction kept 9 bases outside the gene matches. CDR3 in DNA: TGTGCCAGCAGCTTAGAACCCGCGGGGGGGCGAGAAGAGACCCAGTACTTC. It is translated as CASSLEPAGGREETQYF.

In its sample, this clonotype was seen many times. CDR3 DNA sequence: TGTGCCAGCAGCCCTACAGGGGTGGCTAATGAAAAACTGTTTTTT. It specifies CASSPTGVANEKLFF. This chain joins TRBV9 and TRBJ1-4, with TRBD1 matching 7 bases. V lost 4 bases and J lost 3; bases outside the gene matches: 6. The CDR3 has 15 residues. Germline-derived CDR1 and CDR2 are SGDLS and YYNGEE. Full variable domain (rest looked up from reference TRBV9 and TRBJ1-4): DSGVTQTPKHLITATGQRVTLRCSPRSGDLSVYWYQQSLDQGLQFLIQYYNGEERAKGNILERFSAQQFPDLHSELNLSSLELGDSALYFCASSPTGVANEKLFFGSGTQLSVL.

In this sample, this clonotype turned up many times. This chain links TRBV6-6 with TRBJ1-6; 8 bases align to TRBD1. CDR1 and CDR2 from the germline V gene are MNHNY and SVGAGI (reference sequence). Unmatched junction bases numbered 16, after V lost 5 bases and J lost 10 bases. The CDR3 runs 17 residues. This CDR3 is CASSPSPGQGGGSPLHF. DNA of the CDR3: TGTGCCAGCAGTCCTAGCCCAGGACAGGGAGGAGGGTCACCCCTCCACTTT.